Described below is a single T cell receptor (beta chain) sequence and its context. This record belongs to a study of shared clonotypes between healthy human individuals. On the study more broadly: Plates per donor: three CD4 naive, three CD4 memory, two CD8 naive, one CD8 memory.

Sequenced by immunoSEQ multiplex PCR; TCRdb stores in-frame clones only, minus some. The repertoire holds 2 million to 2.5 million clones, with approximately 94% as singletons. This CDR3 has 14 amino acids. In germline, CDR1 is SGHVS, CDR2 FQNEAQ. Trimming left V 1 base short and J 6 bases short, with 12 bases between. Naive CD8 cells lacked CD45RO and underwent positive selection for CCR7, leaving out terminally differentiated effector memory CD45RA+ cells. Sequenced input: naive CD8+ T cells from PBMCs. This receptor was taken from a man aged 18 to 29 in good health. Some clones in this sample may be carry-over from other donors' samples. The chain employs TRBV7-8 and TRBJ1-2; tentatively, D is TRBD1 (6 bases). The CDR3 coding sequence is TGTGCCAGCAGCTTAGTCAGGGGTAGCGATGGCTACACCTTC. This encodes CASSLVRGSDGYTF. Full variable domain (remainder filled in from reference TRBV7-8 and TRBJ1-2): GAGVSQSPRYKVAKRGQDVALRCDPISGHVSLFWYQQALGQGPEFLTYFQNEAQLDKSGLPSDRFFAERPEGSVSTLKIQRTQQEDSAVYLCASSLVRGSDGYTFGSGTRLTVV.